The T cell receptor beta chain described here comes from a study of blood T cells in healthy people across ages. Through a sample-barcoded 5' primer and a J-beta primer mix, a second PCR was run for roughly 6 to 11 cycles. TCRdb redid the calling of the 5' RACE reads with MiXCR, one entry per CDR3 protein. Of 1,100,000 or so distinct CDR3 sequences listed, roughly 45% are singletons. The CDR3 loop spans 12 amino acids. Germline loops: CDR1 DFQATT, CDR2 SNEGSKA (reference sequence). In the case of this clonotype: A single base separates this from a much larger clone, so it may be a read error.

The V call is TRBV20-1, the J call TRBJ2-3; tentative D call: TRBD2 (6 bases). The sequence derives from a woman aged 55-69 years in good health. Material: blood. The CDR3 loop is CSAGEGGATQYF. For the CDR3, the DNA is TGCAGTGCTGGAGAGGGAGGAGCTACGCAGTATTTT.